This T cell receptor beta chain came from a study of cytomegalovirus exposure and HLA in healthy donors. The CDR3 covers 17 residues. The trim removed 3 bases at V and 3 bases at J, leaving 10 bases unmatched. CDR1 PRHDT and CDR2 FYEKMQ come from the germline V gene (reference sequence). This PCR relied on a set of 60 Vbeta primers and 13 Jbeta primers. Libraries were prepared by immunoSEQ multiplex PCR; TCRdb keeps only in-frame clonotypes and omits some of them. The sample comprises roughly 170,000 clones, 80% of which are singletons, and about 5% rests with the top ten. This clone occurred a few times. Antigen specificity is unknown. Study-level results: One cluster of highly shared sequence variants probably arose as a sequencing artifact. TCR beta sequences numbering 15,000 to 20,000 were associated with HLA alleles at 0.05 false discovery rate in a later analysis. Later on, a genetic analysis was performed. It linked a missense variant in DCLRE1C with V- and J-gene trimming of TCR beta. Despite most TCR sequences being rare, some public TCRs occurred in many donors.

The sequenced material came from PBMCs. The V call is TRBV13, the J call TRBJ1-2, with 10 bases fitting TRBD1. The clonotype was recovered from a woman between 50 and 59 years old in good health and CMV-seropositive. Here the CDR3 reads CASSFGGTGEVHYGYTF. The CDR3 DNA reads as TGTGCCAGCAGCTTTGGGGGGACAGGGGAGGTCCACTATGGCTACACCTTC.